The source of this T cell receptor beta chain is a study of T cells after yellow fever vaccination. Study in general: Fractions of limited cellularity were prepared by means of SMART-Seq v4 Ultra Low Input. Broader study findings: Post-booster repertoires contained most primary-vaccination clones again (about 95% CD4, about 90% CD8).

Via MiXCR, TCRdb re-called the 5' RACE reads, giving one row per CDR3 protein. The sample comprises 500,000 to 650,000 distinct CDR3 sequences, about 17% of which are singletons, and approximately 15% rests with the top ten. In regard to this clonotype: Its antigen is unknown.

This CDR3 comprises 14 residues. Germline V gene lookup returns CDR1 MNHEY and CDR2 SMNVEV (reference sequence). Trimming took 5 bases from V and 2 from J, leaving 13 bases between them. The sample here was PBMCs, taken 5 to 6 days after the first yellow fever vaccination. The rearrangement links TRBV27 to TRBJ2-7; D may be TRBD1 or TRBD2 (6 bases each). This TCR derives from a man aged 18 to 30 who received the YFV17D yellow fever vaccine. CDR3 residues: CASSPLGGPYEQYF. CDR3 DNA: TGTGCCAGCAGTCCACTAGGGGGGCCCTACGAGCAGTACTTC.